This TCR beta chain was profiled in a study of cytomegalovirus exposure and HLA in healthy donors (dated by TCRdb to about 2017). General notes on the study: An earlier analysis of 587 of the donors reported 250 to 300 Gb of sequence data and approximately 110 million unique TCR beta sequences from about 200 million T cells. Approximately 300 gigabases of sequencing data and tens of millions of unique TCR sequences were included in an early release covering roughly 600 HLA-typed donors. Among the approximately 400 genotyped donors, around 81% belonged to the genetic ancestry cluster associated with self-reported Caucasian donors. The study was designed to test whether signatures of past pathogen exposure could be identified by cataloging public T cell receptors. The study profiled the T cell repertoires of around 700 subjects by immunosequencing and related them to cytomegalovirus serostatus. Besides the first cohort of 666 subjects, a separate validation cohort made up of roughly 130 different subjects was used. The study combined high-throughput TCR immunosequencing, statistical association of individual TCRs with disease status, and machine learning to predict cytomegalovirus infection status. In a later analysis, previously published TCR beta repertoires from 550 to 700 donors were re-analyzed and high-resolution HLA genotyping was added so that TCR occurrence patterns could be studied. In the later analysis, no new phenotypic data were used to find candidate immune exposures; instead, reliance was placed on TCR beta sequences and their occurrence across donors. To decide whether each TCR beta V gene segment behaved as functional or pseudogenic, an earlier analysis of 587 of the donors relied on high-throughput TCR beta sequencing. Alongside the repertoire data, information on donor age, sex, ethnicity and CMV serostatus was compiled. In a later genetic analysis, genome-wide SNP genotypes for 398 of the 666 donors were used, and that subset was treated as a discovery cohort. All discovery cohort repertoires had been generated on a single sequencing platform. Class I and class II HLA loci were covered by the typing at four-digit resolution. Typing coverage varied by locus: about 629-630 donors for A, B, C, DRB1 and DQB1; approximately 560 for DQA1; over 600 for DPA1; around 450 for DPB1. About 5 DR-DQ haplotypes were handled as single units for association and clustering, since linkage in the cohort was strong. Across about 380 genotyped donors of the cohort, an average of about 220,000 unique TCR beta nucleotide sequences per donor were sequenced, and around 19% of those sequences were non-productive.

With respect to this clone: The specificity of this receptor is unknown. Qualities for individual bases were not recorded, and no much larger clone is one base off.

For CDR1 and CDR2, the germline V gene lists SGHRS and YFSETQ. The CDR3 measures 16 amino acids from cysteine to phenylalanine. CDR3 DNA is the only sequence kept; it has 48 bases, read in frame from the first base. V lost 0 bases and J lost 0 bases; the stretch between them is 10 bases long. Here is what the overall study found, with its caveats: A further reported finding was that TCR beta sequences accurately predicted the HLA-A and HLA-B alleles for most subjects in the first cohort. Some IMGT-functional V segments, including TRBV6-2 and TRBV6-3, could not be distinguished by the 87-base-pair reads and were therefore excluded. The sequencing pipeline was judged likely to have produced a cluster of highly shared sequence variants as a technical artifact. Compared with the approximately 710-donor mean, donors in an Asian-associated ancestry cluster had fewer N-insertions in productive TCRs, according to a later genetic analysis. In a later analysis, several top co-occurrence clusters were reported to appear linked to parvovirus B19, influenza, CMV and Epstein-Barr virus. Linkage disequilibrium might explain the correlated functional status among segregating V segments, but an unknown experimental factor could not be excluded. A later analysis associated approximately 17,000 TCR beta sequences with specific HLA alleles at a false discovery rate of 0.05. CMV serostatus was the only immune exposure information available for the cohort. It was suggested by the authors that the approach could potentially be generalized to other disease states and immunological phenotypes. Sequencing depth was assumed to be roughly uniform across donors in the presence/absence analyses, though that assumption may not hold. Because counts were too low, about 18 rarely observed V segments, including chromosome 9 orphons, were left out of the earlier analysis of 500 to 650 of the donors. The study listed approximately 160 TCR beta chains as associated with cytomegalovirus. In this cohort, only TCR beta chains were sequenced, and detectable features were limited by the absence of alpha or paired-chain data. According to a later analysis, TCR association rates differed among HLA loci, with DRB1 alleles showing the most associated TCRs and HLA-C alleles showing the fewest. In a later analysis, most CMV-associated TCR beta chains were found to appear HLA-restricted, with HLA associations seemingly driven largely by CMV exposure. The classifier was reported to diagnose cytomegalovirus status with high specificity and sensitivity in both the original and validation cohorts. In a later analysis, HLA-associated TCR beta chains showed more clonal expansion and lower generation probabilities than non-associated chains that were equally common. In vitro tests confirmed that three of the cytomegalovirus-associated TCR beta chains recognize cytomegalovirus antigens. Broadly in line with IMGT annotations, most TCR beta V segments showed up in productive rearrangements about 87% or about 30% of the time in an earlier analysis of 587 of the donors. While some public TCRs were present in many individuals, most TCR sequences turned up only very rarely across donors. In a later genetic analysis, a missense DCLRE1C variant was associated with V-gene and J-gene trimming of TCR beta chains, and the association was replicated in an independent cohort. HLA typing was unavailable for some donors at each locus, so association tests used only the typed subset. When HLA alleles, especially DR and DQ, strongly co-occurred, TCR associations were difficult to assign to individual alleles.

To prepare the library, the immunoSEQ multiplex PCR assay was applied. For the multiplex PCR, a mixture combining 60 forward primers for TCR Vbeta segments and 13 reverse primers for TCR Jbeta segments was used. A multiplex PCR assay on genomic DNA amplified the CDR3 region of rearranged TCR beta genes. On the Illumina HiSeq System, the amplified TCR beta libraries were sequenced as 87-base-pair reads. For the original study's pipeline: Across the 600 to 700 repertoires, a later analysis counted 80 million or so unique TCR beta chains, 9.5 million to 12 million of which were shared by at least two donors. Raw reads were error-corrected and collapsed into unique sequences by a nearest-neighbor algorithm in which closely related sequences were merged to remove PCR and sequencing errors. Alignment of CDR3 sequences to IMGT reference sequences was used to assign V, D and J gene segments. For a sequence to be retained, a match of at least six nucleotides to both a V gene segment and a J gene segment was required. Rearrangements were classified as productive when the CDR3 lacked stop codons and remained in frame with V and J, and all other rearrangements were classified as non-productive. Following IMGT convention, CDR3 was defined as the stretch from the second conserved V-encoded cysteine to the conserved J-encoded phenylalanine. Sequences without an unambiguous match to a single V gene segment were excluded from the earlier analysis of about 600 of the donors. An earlier analysis of almost 600 of the donors classified V segments as functional when productive rearrangements were above 56.7% and as segregating when the standard deviation between donors was above 5%. A statistical classification framework was built for diagnosing cytomegalovirus status from the catalog of TCR beta chain sequences. In a later analysis, V and J genes were assigned by comparing TCR nucleotide sequences against IMGT/GENE-DB human TR gene sequences. A later analysis assigned CDR3 sequences and most-parsimonious VDJ recombination scenarios with the TCRdist pipeline. In a later analysis, each TCR beta chain was defined by its CDR3 amino acid sequence together with its V-gene family, and reads without a unique V-gene family were excluded. In a later analysis, 500 to 700 highly shared, low-generation-probability nucleotide sequences were removed to address suspected cross-contamination and a sequencing artifact. For each public chain, a later analysis derived a clonal expansion index from normalized ranks of inferred template counts within each repertoire. In a later analysis, generation probabilities were computed using a VDJ recombination model fitted to out-of-frame rearrangements, and the results were checked against IGoR. In a later analysis, TCR-TCR, TCR-HLA and TCR-CMV co-occurrence was scored with hypergeometric tests, and a repertoire-size bias correction was applied to TCR pairs. To estimate false discovery rates, a later analysis permuted the HLA or CMV assignments 20 times. A later analysis grouped co-occurring TCRs with DBSCAN, adding TCRdist sequence similarity when clustering within HLA-allele-positive subsets. Repertoires with fewer than 30,000 or more than 120,000 public chains, plus five repertoires with anomalous nucleotide sharing, were excluded from co-occurrence clustering. Held by TCRdb, this immuneACCESS table contains in-frame sequences only and omits some clones. Under half of the omission traces to an unresolved V gene where checked; the cause of the rest is unknown. The V and J calls and clone size come from that table; D and trimming were worked out from the DNA. This sample comprises 100,000 to 150,000 clones, around two thirds of them detected only once. The ten largest clonotypes hold more than 6.5% of the sample.

The cohort comprised several hundred healthy bone marrow donors. At the time of sampling, every cohort member was nominally healthy, though immune exposures that went unrecorded were likely present. The donor tested CMV seropositive, placing the donor among the 290 or so seropositive members of the cohort. Every donor gave a peripheral blood sample, and the peripheral blood mononuclear cells from that sample were used for TCR beta sequencing. The Qiagen DNeasy Blood Extraction Kit was used to extract genomic DNA from the blood cell samples. Sequencing input: PBMCs. This receptor was taken from a woman aged 40 to 55 in good health and CMV-seropositive. The sequence is built from TRBV5-1 and TRBJ1-3; TRBD1 is a weak D gene call, 6 bases matching. In nucleotides, the sequence is TGCGCCAGCAGCTTGGGAGGGGGTCCCTCTGGAAACACCATATATTTT. Translated, this gives CASSLGGGPSGNTIYF. Outside the CDR3, residues come from the reference TRBV5-1 and TRBJ1-3 proteins, so the full variable domain is: KAGVTQTPRYLIKTRGQQVTLSCSPISGHRSVSWYQQTPGQGLQFLFEYFSETQRNKGNFPGRFSGRQFSNSRSEMNVSTLELGDSALYLCASSLGGGPSGNTIYFGEGSWLTVV.